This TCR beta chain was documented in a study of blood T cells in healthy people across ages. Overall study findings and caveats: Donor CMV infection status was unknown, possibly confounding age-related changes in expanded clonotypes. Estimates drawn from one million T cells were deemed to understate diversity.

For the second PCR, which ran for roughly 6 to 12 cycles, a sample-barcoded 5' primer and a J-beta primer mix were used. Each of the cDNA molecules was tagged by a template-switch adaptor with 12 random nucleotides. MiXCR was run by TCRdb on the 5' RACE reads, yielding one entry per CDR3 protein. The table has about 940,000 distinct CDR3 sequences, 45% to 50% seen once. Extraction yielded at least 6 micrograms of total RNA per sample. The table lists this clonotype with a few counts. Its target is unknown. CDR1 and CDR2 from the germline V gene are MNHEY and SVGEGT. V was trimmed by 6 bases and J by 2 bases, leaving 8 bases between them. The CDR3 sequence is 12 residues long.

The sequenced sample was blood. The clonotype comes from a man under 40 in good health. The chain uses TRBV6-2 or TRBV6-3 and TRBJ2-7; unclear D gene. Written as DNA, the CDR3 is TGTGCCAGCAGGCGATTTACCTACGAGCAGTACTTC. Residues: CASRRFTYEQYF.